This note documents a single T cell receptor (beta chain) sequence. Its antigen is not identified. This entry belongs to a study of T cells in localized non-small cell lung cancer. Study findings and constraints: Greater T cell density in blood accompanied longer overall survival. Sequencing covered just one tumor region, so heterogeneity cannot be ruled out. Among the top 100 tumor clones, a median approximately 62 appeared in adjacent lung. The greatest T cell clonality was found in uninvolved adjacent lung (higher than in tumor).

Sequencing was performed with immunoSEQ multiplex PCR; in TCRdb, only in-frame clones are kept and a portion is missing. This table has about 24,000 clones, roughly 87% appearing once. This CDR3 is built from 13 residues. V lost 4 bases and J 3 bases, leaving 10 bases between the germline ends. Germline CDR1 MNHNS, CDR2 SASEGT. The origin of this receptor is a male donor aged 60 or over with stage I squamous cell lung carcinoma. The chain employs TRBV6-1 and TRBJ2-7; D ambiguous. Sequences were derived from peripheral blood, sampled before any cancer treatment. This CDR3 reads CASSVRHHYEQYF. Written as DNA, the CDR3 is TGTGCCAGCAGTGTCCGGCACCACTACGAGCAGTACTTC.